This T cell receptor beta chain was captured by sequencing in a study of OX40 agonist ivuxolimab in advanced cancers. Turning to the study itself: In this cohort, patients received ivuxolimab, an agonistic anti-OX40 (CD134) antibody. It was permissible to have had prior anti-PD-1, anti-PD-L1 or anti-CTLA-4 therapy, and around 40% had some.

General study results and limits: Relative to CD4+ cells, CD8+ T cells on average had more expanded clones.

Clones were sequenced by immunoSEQ multiplex PCR, and TCRdb holds only the in-frame ones, with some missing. In the table there are about 150,000 clones, just over 90% of which are singletons. With regard to this clone: As yet, its antigen is unknown.

The CDR3 runs to 15 residues. Germline V lookup: CDR1 SGHDN, CDR2 FVKESK. The V gene end was trimmed by 0 bases and the J gene end by 4 bases; junction bases not matched to a gene: 6. Sequenced material: CD4+ or CD8+ T cells sorted from blood, taken in a trial of the OX40 agonist ivuxolimab. The receptor comes from an adult with an advanced solid tumor such as melanoma, head and neck, liver or kidney cancer. The chain couples TRBV14 to TRBJ2-7; TRBD1 aligns across 7 bases. Here the CDR3 reads CASSQEPGGSYEQYF. As DNA, the CDR3 is TGTGCCAGCAGCCAAGAACCAGGGGGTTCGTACGAGCAGTACTTC.